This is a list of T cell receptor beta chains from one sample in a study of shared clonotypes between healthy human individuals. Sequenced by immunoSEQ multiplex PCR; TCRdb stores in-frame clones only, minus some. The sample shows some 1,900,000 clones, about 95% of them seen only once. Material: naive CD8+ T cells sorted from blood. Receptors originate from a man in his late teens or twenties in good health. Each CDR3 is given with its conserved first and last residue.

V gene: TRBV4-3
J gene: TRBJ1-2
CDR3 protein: CASSPLQGAEGYTF

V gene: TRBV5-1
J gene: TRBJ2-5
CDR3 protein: CASRPEGYQETQYF

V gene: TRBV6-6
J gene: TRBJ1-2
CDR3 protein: CASSYWGGYTF

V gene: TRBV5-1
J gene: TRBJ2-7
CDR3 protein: CASSLSGGAYEQYF

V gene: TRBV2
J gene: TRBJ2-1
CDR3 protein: CASSASGSSTEGQFF

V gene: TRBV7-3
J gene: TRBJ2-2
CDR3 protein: CASSPLGIGELFF

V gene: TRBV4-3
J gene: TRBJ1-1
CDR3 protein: CASSHGTGVLTEAFF

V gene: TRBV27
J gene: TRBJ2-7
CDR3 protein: CASSPNFIEQYF

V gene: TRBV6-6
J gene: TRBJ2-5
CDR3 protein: CASSLPGGETQYF

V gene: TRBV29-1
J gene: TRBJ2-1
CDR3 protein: CSAWTIDYNEQFF

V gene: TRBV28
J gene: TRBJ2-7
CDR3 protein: CASSLDTSYEQYF

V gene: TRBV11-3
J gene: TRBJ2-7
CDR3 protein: CASSLRGGKYEQYF

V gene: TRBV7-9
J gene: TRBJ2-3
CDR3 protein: CASRPTSGRTGDTQYF